What follows is one T cell receptor (beta chain) and its context. The entry originates in a study of shared clonotypes between healthy human individuals. This CDR3 contains 14 residues. Germline V gene sequence: CDR1 SGHAT, CDR2 FQNNGV. Deletions cut 2 bases from V and 7 bases from J, with 14 bases between. Clones were sequenced by immunoSEQ multiplex PCR, and TCRdb holds only the in-frame ones, with some missing. The sample yields roughly 2 million clones, less than 95% seen once. The naive CD8 population came from CD45RO-negative cells selected for CCR7, without terminally differentiated effector memory CD45RA+ cells.

The source material was naive CD8+ T cells sorted from blood. The receptor was isolated from a man between 18 and 29 years old in good health. V gene TRBV11-2 combines with J gene TRBJ2-5, with D hard to call. The CDR3 nucleotides are TGTGCCAGCAGCTTATATCGGCTCTTGGGGACCCAGTACTTC. Translating it yields CASSLYRLLGTQYF.